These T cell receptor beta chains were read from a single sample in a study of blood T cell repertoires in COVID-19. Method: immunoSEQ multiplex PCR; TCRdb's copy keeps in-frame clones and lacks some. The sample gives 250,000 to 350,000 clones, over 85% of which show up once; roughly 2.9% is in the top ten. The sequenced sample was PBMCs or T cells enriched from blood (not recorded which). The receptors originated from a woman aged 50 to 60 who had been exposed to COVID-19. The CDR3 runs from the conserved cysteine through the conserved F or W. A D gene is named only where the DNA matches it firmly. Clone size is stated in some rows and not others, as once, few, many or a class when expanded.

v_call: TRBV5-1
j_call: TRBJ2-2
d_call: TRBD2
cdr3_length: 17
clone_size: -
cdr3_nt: TGCGCCAGCAGCTACTCTAGCGGGGGGCTGAACACCGGGGAGCTGTTTTTT
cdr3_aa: CASSYSSGGLNTGELFF

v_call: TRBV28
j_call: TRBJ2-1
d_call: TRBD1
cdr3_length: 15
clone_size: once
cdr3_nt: TGTGCCAGCATAGGTGGGACAGGGGCCTACAATGAGCAGTTCTTC
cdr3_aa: CASIGGTGAYNEQFF

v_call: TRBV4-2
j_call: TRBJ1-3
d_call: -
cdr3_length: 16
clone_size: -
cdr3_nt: TGTGCCAGCAGCCTTAACTTCCGGGACATCGGAAACACCATATATTTT
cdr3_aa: CASSLNFRDIGNTIYF

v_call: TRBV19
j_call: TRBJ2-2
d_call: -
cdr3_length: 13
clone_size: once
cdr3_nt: TGTGCCAGTAGTATTCTAAATGACGGGGAGCTGTTTTTT
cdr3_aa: CASSILNDGELFF

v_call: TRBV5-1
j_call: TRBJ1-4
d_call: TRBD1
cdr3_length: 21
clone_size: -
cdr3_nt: TGCGCCAGCAGCTGGGAGACAGGGGGCCCCAGGAGCCATGCAACTAATGAAAAACTGTTTTTT
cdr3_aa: CASSWETGGPRSHATNEKLFF

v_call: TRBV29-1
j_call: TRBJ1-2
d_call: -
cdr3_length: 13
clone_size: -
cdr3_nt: TGCAGCGTTATAGAGGACAGCAACTATGGCTACACCTTC
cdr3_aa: CSVIEDSNYGYTF

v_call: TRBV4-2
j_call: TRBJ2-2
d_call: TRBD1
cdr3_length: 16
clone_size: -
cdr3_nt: TGTGCCAGCAGCCCCGGGGGGACAGGGGGCACCGGGGAGCTGTTTTTT
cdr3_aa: CASSPGGTGGTGELFF

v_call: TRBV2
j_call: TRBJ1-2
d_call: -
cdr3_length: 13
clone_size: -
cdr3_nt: TGTGCCAGCAGTTCCGACTCAAACTATGGCTACACCTTC
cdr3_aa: CASSSDSNYGYTF

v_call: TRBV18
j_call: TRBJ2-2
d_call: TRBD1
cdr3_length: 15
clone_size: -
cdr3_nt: TGTGCCAGCTCACCGGGACAGGCGAACACCGGGGAGCTGTTTTTT
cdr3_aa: CASSPGQANTGELFF

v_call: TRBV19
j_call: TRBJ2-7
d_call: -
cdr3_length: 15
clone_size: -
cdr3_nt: TGTGCCAGTAGTATAGAAGTAGGCGGAACCTACGAGCAGTACTTC
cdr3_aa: CASSIEVGGTYEQYF